Below are 15 T cell receptor beta chains sequenced from a single sample in a study of neurological immune-mediated disorders. TCRdb analysed the 5' RACE reads with MiXCR anew, one entry per CDR3 protein. The sample consists of 30,000 or so distinct CDR3 sequences, approximately 4.4% of them appearing once. The source material was PBMCs. Receptors originate from a man aged 18 to 30 in good health.

This clonotype was recorded at least ten times. This sequence joins TRBV6-5 and TRBJ2-5; D uncertain. The CDR3 is 14 amino acids. Germline V gene sequence: CDR1 MNHEY, CDR2 SVGAGI. V gave up 2 bases and J gave up 5 bases, with 12 bases separating them. The CDR3 loop is CASSYLVGRETQYF. CDR3 DNA: TGTGCCAGCAGTTACCTGGTGGGCCGGGAGACCCAGTACTTC.

The table lists this clonotype with many counts. The genes are TRBV12-3 or TRBV12-4 and TRBJ1-4; D not certain. This CDR3 comprises 14 residues. Trimming removed 6 bases at V and 8 bases at J, with 16 bases between. DNA for the CDR3: TGTGCCAGCAGCCCGGACTGGGAAGGCGAAAAACTGTTTTTT. This translates into CASSPDWEGEKLFF.

The J gene is TRBJ1-1, the V gene TRBV5-4; tentatively, D is TRBD1 (6 bases). This CDR3 is 16 amino acids long. Germline-derived CDR1 and CDR2 are SGHNT and YYREEE (reference sequence). V was shortened by 1 base and J by 1 base, with 14 bases between the two germline ends. CDR3 DNA sequence: TGTGCCAGCAGCTTGATCCGGGGGCGGGAGAACACTGAAGCTTTCTTT. Translating gives CASSLIRGRENTEAFF.

The table lists this clonotype with many counts. The gene calls are TRBV7-2 and TRBJ2-5; possible D gene TRBD1, 5 bases. CDR3 length: 15 amino acids. Trimming shortened V by 1 base and J by 7 bases, and 16 bases separated the two germline ends. The germline V gene has CDR1 SGHTA and CDR2 FQGNSA. CDR3 sequence: CASSLGAGMVVTQYF. In DNA, the CDR3 is TGTGCCAGCAGCTTAGGGGCAGGGATGGTGGTGACCCAGTACTTC.

The CDR3 nucleotides read TGTGCCAGCAGCTTAGAGGGGTCGGGGACCCAGTACTTC. Amino acids: CASSLEGSGTQYF. The rearrangement joins TRBV7-2 to TRBJ2-5; tentatively, D is TRBD1 (5 bases). The germline gives CDR1 SGHTA, CDR2 FQGNSA. Trimming stripped 1 base from V and 7 bases from J, with 10 bases between. The CDR3 runs 13 residues.

This clonotype came up many times. The chain is built from TRBV20-1 and TRBJ2-7; perhaps TRBD2 as D (6 bases). V shed 0 bases and J shed 3 bases, with 18 bases lying between them. The CDR3 is made up of 16 amino acids. Per germline, CDR1 DFQATT and CDR2 SNEGSKA (reference sequence). The CDR3 coding sequence is TGCAGTGCTAGAGATTCGGAGGGGCCGGTCAACTACGAGCAGTACTTC. Its translation: CSARDSEGPVNYEQYF.

This clonotype was seen at least ten times. V is TRBV6-5 and J is TRBJ1-6; the D gene is possibly TRBD1 (5 bases). Germline loops: CDR1 MNHEY, CDR2 SVGAGI. The V end was cut by 6 bases, the J end by 9 bases, with 21 bases between. This CDR3 is built from 16 residues. The CDR3 DNA is TGTGCCAGCAGCCCCGTCGCAGGGTCCTACGGTTCACCCCTCCACTTT. As protein: CASSPVAGSYGSPLHF.

At least ten counts were recorded for this clonotype. The chain combines TRBV10-3 with TRBJ2-7, with D perhaps matching TRBD1 or TRBD2 (6 bases each). Germline CDR1 and CDR2: ENHRY and SYGVKD. V was trimmed by 3 bases and J by 0 bases, leaving 9 bases between them. The CDR3 contains 14 residues. The CDR3 sequence is CAISDRGGSYEQYF. For the CDR3, the DNA is TGTGCCATCAGTGACAGGGGAGGCTCCTACGAGCAGTACTTC.

This clonotype was counted many times. This rearrangement joins TRBV6-5 to TRBJ2-1; 10 positions match TRBD2. The CDR3 has 16 amino acids. The germline V gene encodes CDR1 MNHEY and CDR2 SVGAGI. J lost 5 bases, V lost 5 bases, and 9 bases had no gene match. The CDR3 coding sequence is TGTGCCAGCAGTCCCCCACTAGCGGGGTATCACAATGAGCAGTTCTTC. Translation: CASSPPLAGYHNEQFF.

This clonotype was detected ten times or more. The chain links TRBV6-5 to TRBJ2-7; D not certain. Per germline, CDR1 MNHEY and CDR2 SVGAGI. The CDR3 sequence is 12 residues long. V lost 8 bases and J lost 3, with 11 bases in between. Here the CDR3 reads CASYSSLYEQYF. DNA for the CDR3: TGTGCCAGCTACAGCTCCCTCTACGAGCAGTACTTC.

This clonotype has a count of ten or more. The chain combines TRBV6-5 with TRBJ2-7; 11 bases are a match to TRBD1. This CDR3 has 15 amino acids. Germline V CDR1 and CDR2: MNHEY, SVGAGI. J gave up 4 bases and V 2 bases, and 4 bases lay outside the gene matches. This CDR3 is CASSYRGQGGYEQYF. CDR3 coding DNA: TGTGCCAGCAGTTACCGGGGACAGGGGGGTTACGAGCAGTACTTC.

This clonotype was seen only a few times. This sequence joins TRBV7-9 and TRBJ2-5; TRBD1 matches at 7 bases. Germline CDR1 reads SEHNR; CDR2 reads FQNEAQ (reference sequence). V gave up 4 bases and J gave up 3 bases; unmatched junction bases: 11. The length of the CDR3 is 16 residues. CDR3 DNA sequence: TGTGCCAGCAGCTCGCAAGGGGGCTCATCGGAAGAGACCCAGTACTTC. This sequence encodes CASSSQGGSSEETQYF. The variable domain in full, with the rest retrieved from reference TRBV7-9 and TRBJ2-5, is DTGVSQNPRHKITKRGQNVTFRCDPISEHNRLYWYRQTLGQGPEFLTYFQNEAQLEKSRLLSDRFSAERPKGSFSTLEIQRTEQGDSAMYLCASSSQGGSSEETQYFGPGTRLLVL.

This clonotype has at least ten counts. The chain is built from TRBV6-2 or TRBV6-3 and TRBJ1-5, with D unresolved. The CDR3 covers 14 residues. V shed 7 bases and J shed 1 base, with 11 bases lying between them. CDR1 and CDR2 (germline): MNHEY, SVGEGT. The chain's CDR3 is CASTQLDSNQPQHF. CDR3 coding DNA: TGTGCCAGCACCCAACTGGACAGCAATCAGCCCCAGCATTTT.

This clonotype is labeled medium-sized (0.01 to 0.1%). The chain carries TRBV7-2 and TRBJ2-5; 7 positions agree with TRBD1. The CDR3 is 15 amino acids. V lost 5 bases to trimming and J lost 2 bases; unmatched junction nucleotides: 8. In germline, CDR1 is SGHTA, CDR2 FQGNSA. The CDR3 DNA follows: TGTGCCAGCAGCACCGGGACAGTATTTCAAGAGACCCAGTACTTC. Amino acid sequence: CASSTGTVFQETQYF.

This chain joins TRBV6-5 and TRBJ2-7; D may be TRBD2 (7 bases). Germline-derived CDR1 and CDR2 are MNHEY and SVGAGI. The CDR3 runs to 14 residues. The V end was cut by 3 bases, the J end by 5 bases, with 14 bases between. CDR3 nucleotides: TGTGCCAGCAGTTATCTGCGGGGGCCTAACGAGCAGTACTTC. This sequence encodes CASSYLRGPNEQYF.